This T cell receptor (beta chain) was identified during a study of OX40 agonist ivuxolimab in advanced cancers. Findings and limits, study-wide: Dose levels from 0.1 to 3.0 mg/kg saw CD4+ and CD8+ blood T cells expand clonally by week 6.

Peripheral blood came from all dose cohorts at three timepoints. Libraries were prepared by immunoSEQ multiplex PCR; TCRdb keeps only in-frame clonotypes and omits some of them. The repertoire includes roughly 33,000 clones, around 80% of them detected once, and roughly 19% sits in the top ten. The germline V and J ends were trimmed by 1 base and 1 base, with 11 bases remaining between them. CDR1 is SGHDT and CDR2 is YYEEEE in the germline V gene. The CDR3 runs to 15 residues. A word on this clone: Its specificity is unknown.

This receptor was identified in an adult with an advanced solid tumor such as melanoma, head and neck, liver or kidney cancer. The chain couples TRBV5-6 to TRBJ1-1, with a tentative D call TRBD1 (6 bases). The source was CD4+ or CD8+ T cells sorted from blood, collected in a trial of the OX40 agonist ivuxolimab. CDR3 in DNA: TGTGCCAGCAGCTTGCCTGGGGGCTCGAACACTGAAGCTTTCTTT. This encodes CASSLPGGSNTEAFF.